The rows below give T cell receptor beta chains drawn from one sample of a study of blood T cell repertoires in COVID-19. Only in-frame clones appear in the TCRdb table, and some are missing; sequencing was by immunoSEQ multiplex PCR. This table has about 64,000 clones, approximately 86% appearing once. The sample taken for sequencing was peripheral blood. The receptors were sampled from a middle-aged man with acute or convalescent COVID-19. Both conserved end residues are part of each CDR3. The D gene is left open where the match is weak. Expanded clones are given a class, and other clones once, few, many or no size at all.

TRBV24-1,-,TRBD1,TRBJ2-1,CATSARTGSMYNEQFF,TGTGCCACCAGTGCTAGGACAGGGTCTATGTACAATGAGCAGTTCTTC
TRBV30,-,-,TRBJ1-4,CAWRKTGSTNEKLFF,TGTGCCTGGAGGAAAACAGGGTCGACTAATGAAAAACTGTTTTTT
TRBV6-5,-,-,TRBJ2-7,CASSSDSYEQYF,TGTGCCAGCAGTTCTGACAGCTACGAGCAGTACTTC
TRBV11-3,-,-,TRBJ2-5,CASSLGLNAETQYF,TGTGCCAGCAGCTTAGGACTCAATGCAGAGACCCAGTACTTC
TRBV6-5,-,TRBD2,TRBJ2-7,CAAGDKSYEQYF,TGTGCCGCGGGGGATAAGTCCTACGAGCAGTACTTC
TRBV7-2,-,TRBD1,TRBJ1-2,CASSTGANYGYTF,TGTGCCAGCAGTACAGGGGCTAACTATGGCTACACCTTC
TRBV5-1,-,-,TRBJ1-2,CASSLDGDNYGYTF,TGCGCCAGCAGCTTGGACGGAGATAACTATGGCTACACCTTC
TRBV5-3,-,-,TRBJ1-5,CARSFQGGDQPQHF,TGTGCCAGAAGCTTCCAGGGAGGCGATCAGCCCCAGCATTTT
TRBV3-1/TRBV3-2,-,TRBD1,TRBJ1-1,CASSKKGARNTEAFF,TGTGCCAGCAGTAAAAAGGGGGCGCGGAACACTGAAGCTTTCTTT
TRBV10-3,-,-,TRBJ1-5,CAISESGGSQPQHF,TGTGCCATCAGTGAGTCTGGAGGGAGTCAGCCCCAGCATTTT
TRBV6-5,-,-,TRBJ1-3,CASTTGSGGNTIYF,TGTGCCAGCACTACAGGGTCCGGAGGAAACACCATATATTTT
TRBV5-1,-,TRBD1,TRBJ1-2,CASSFPGTGGGYGYTF,TGCGCCAGCAGCTTCCCCGGGACAGGGGGCGGCTATGGCTACACCTTC
TRBV19,-,TRBD1,TRBJ1-5,CASSPLTGGPSQPQHF,TGTGCCAGTAGTCCTCTGACAGGGGGACCTTCTCAGCCCCAGCATTTT
TRBV7-8,-,TRBD1,TRBJ1-3,CASSKRRDRVQDTIYF,TGTGCCAGCAGCAAACGCCGAGACAGGGTTCAGGACACCATATATTTT
TRBV19,once,-,TRBJ1-2,CASSIRGGGYTF,TGTGCCAGTAGTATAAGGGGGGGTGGCTACACCTTC
TRBV5-4,-,-,TRBJ2-7,CASSSNTFYEQYF,TGTGCCAGCAGCTCGAATACTTTCTACGAGCAGTACTTC
TRBV7-2,once,-,TRBJ2-7,CASSLSVVGEQYF,TGTGCCAGCAGCTTATCCGTAGTCGGTGAGCAGTACTTC
TRBV12-3/TRBV12-4,-,TRBD1,TRBJ2-7,CASSFPDRYEQYF,TGTGCCAGCAGTTTCCCGGACAGGTACGAGCAGTACTTC
TRBV6-5,-,TRBD2,TRBJ2-3,CASSFVGGGTDTQYF,TGTGCCAGCAGTTTTGTCGGGGGGGGCACAGATACGCAGTATTTT
TRBV5-1,-,TRBD1,TRBJ1-2,CASSGRTGGNYGYTF,TGCGCCAGCAGCGGTAGGACAGGGGGAAACTATGGCTACACCTTC
TRBV14,-,TRBD1,TRBJ1-6,CASSQVAGGFYNSPLHF,TGTGCCAGCAGCCAAGTGGCAGGGGGCTTTTATAATTCACCCCTCCACTTT
TRBV19,few,-,TRBJ1-1,CASGAGAEAFF,TGTGCCAGTGGAGCGGGCGCTGAAGCTTTCTTT
TRBV2,-,-,TRBJ1-4,CASASDSPVKKLFF,TGTGCCAGCGCCAGCGACAGTCCCGTTAAAAAACTGTTTTTT
TRBV10-3,-,-,TRBJ1-2,CATQGSGIANYGYTF,TGTGCCACCCAGGGCAGTGGGATAGCTAACTATGGCTACACCTTC
TRBV5-6,-,-,TRBJ2-1,CASSSGLRVYNEQFF,TGTGCCAGCAGCTCGGGACTTCGCGTTTACAATGAGCAGTTCTTC
TRBV29-1,-,TRBD2,TRBJ2-3,CSGRGDTDTQYF,TGCAGTGGGCGGGGGGACACAGATACGCAGTATTTT
TRBV12-3/TRBV12-4,-,-,TRBJ2-3,CASSLGAGDTQYF,TGTGCCAGCAGTTTGGGGGCCGGAGATACGCAGTATTTT
TRBV11-2,-,-,TRBJ1-6,CASSLPSHSPLHF,TGTGCCAGCAGCCTACCGTCGCATTCACCCCTCCACTTT
TRBV7-3,-,TRBD1,TRBJ1-5,CASSRPGTGGWGQPQHF,TGTGCCAGCAGCCGACCCGGGACAGGGGGATGGGGACAGCCCCAGCATTTT
TRBV7-3,-,TRBD1,TRBJ2-5,CASSLSPGTGALETQYF,TGTGCCAGCAGCCTTTCTCCCGGGACAGGGGCTTTAGAGACCCAGTACTTC
TRBV29-1,once,-,TRBJ1-2,CSVEETRGLYGYTF,TGCAGCGTTGAAGAAACGCGGGGCCTCTATGGCTACACCTTC
TRBV25-1,-,-,TRBJ2-2,CASSVAGELFF,TGTGCCAGCAGTGTAGCCGGGGAGCTGTTTTTT
TRBV7-6,-,TRBD1,TRBJ2-2,CASSLEGASTGELFF,TGTGCCAGCAGCTTAGAGGGGGCAAGCACCGGGGAGCTGTTTTTT
TRBV5-1,-,-,TRBJ1-1,CASSLFARAVGAFF,TGCGCCAGCAGCTTATTTGCCAGGGCTGTTGGGGCTTTCTTT
TRBV9,-,-,TRBJ1-5,CASSPGPGWNQPQHF,TGTGCCAGCAGCCCAGGGCCAGGATGGAATCAGCCCCAGCATTTT
TRBV2,-,-,TRBJ1-2,CASRLDRLRGYTF,TGTGCCAGCAGACTTGACAGGCTGCGAGGCTACACCTTC
TRBV4-1,few,TRBD1,TRBJ1-5,CASSQEGTGDDQPQHF,TGCGCCAGCAGCCAAGAGGGGACAGGGGATGATCAGCCCCAGCATTTT
TRBV6-5,-,TRBD2,TRBJ2-1,CASSQPGGRNEQFF,TGTGCCAGCAGTCAACCGGGGGGGCGGAATGAGCAGTTCTTC
TRBV5-1,-,-,TRBJ2-3,CASKSAAAGATDTQYF,TGCGCCAGCAAGTCCGCGGCGGCGGGGGCCACAGATACGCAGTATTTT
TRBV29-1,-,-,TRBJ2-3,CSGAADTQYF,TGCAGCGGCGCGGCAGATACGCAGTATTTT
TRBV19,-,TRBD2,TRBJ2-2,CASSIVAGNTGELFF,TGTGCCAGTAGTATAGTAGCGGGGAACACCGGGGAGCTGTTTTTT
TRBV7-9,-,-,TRBJ2-2,CASSLRGVATGELFF,TGTGCCAGCAGCTTACGGGGAGTCGCGACCGGGGAGCTGTTTTTT
TRBV2,-,TRBD2,TRBJ2-5,CASSVTSGETQYF,TGTGCCAGCAGTGTTACTAGCGGAGAGACCCAGTACTTC
TRBV3-1/TRBV3-2,-,-,TRBJ1-6,CASSVALTGSPLHF,TGTGCCAGCAGCGTCGCCTTGACAGGATCACCCCTCCACTTT
TRBV6-1,-,-,TRBJ1-5,CASSEWGRRYSNQPQHF,TGTGCCAGCAGTGAATGGGGGAGGCGGTATAGCAATCAGCCCCAGCATTTT
TRBV29-1,-,-,TRBJ2-1,CSAFDSSYNEQFF,TGCAGCGCATTTGACAGCTCCTACAATGAGCAGTTCTTC
TRBV6-5,-,TRBD1,TRBJ1-5,CASSYLITGGHQPQHF,TGTGCCAGCAGTTACCTTATTACAGGGGGACATCAGCCCCAGCATTTT
TRBV20-1,-,-,TRBJ1-6,CSASVAQGVRSPLHF,TGCAGTGCTAGTGTAGCACAGGGCGTCCGATCACCCCTCCACTTT
TRBV2,-,-,TRBJ2-1,CASSALSSYNEQFF,TGTGCCAGCAGTGCTTTGTCCTCCTACAATGAGCAGTTCTTC
TRBV30,-,-,TRBJ1-6,CAWSEEDPRRNSPLHF,TGTGCCTGGAGTGAGGAGGACCCTCGTCGGAATTCACCCCTCCACTTT
TRBV5-4,-,-,TRBJ1-6,CASSLSRGTTPAHF,TGTGCCAGCAGCTTGAGCAGGGGTACTACCCCAGCCCACTTT
TRBV11-3,-,-,TRBJ1-1,CASSLGQGGGEAFF,TGTGCCAGCAGCTTAGGTCAGGGAGGGGGAGAAGCTTTCTTT
TRBV19,-,-,TRBJ1-2,CASSTRSNYGYTF,TGTGCCAGTAGTACCCGGTCGAACTATGGCTACACCTTC
TRBV4-1,-,-,TRBJ1-1,CASSQEVSRLRRAFF,TGCGCCAGCAGCCAAGAAGTCAGCAGGCTCCGTAGGGCTTTCTTT
TRBV5-4,-,TRBD1,TRBJ1-6,CAGARQGGNSPLHF,TGTGCCGGAGCAAGACAGGGCGGAAATTCACCCCTCCACTTT
TRBV11-3,-,TRBD1,TRBJ1-4,CASSSDRDREKLFF,TGTGCCAGCAGCTCGGACAGGGATCGTGAAAAACTGTTTTTT
TRBV28,-,TRBD1,TRBJ2-1,CASSSWTGLTNEQFF,TGTGCCAGCAGTTCCTGGACAGGGCTGACCAATGAGCAGTTCTTC
TRBV6-5,-,-,TRBJ1-4,CASSAGVLGEKLFF,TGTGCCAGCAGCGCAGGGGTTTTGGGTGAAAAACTGTTTTTT
TRBV6-5,-,-,TRBJ2-3,CASSNEQGSTDTQYF,TGTGCCAGCAGTAACGAGCAGGGGAGCACAGATACGCAGTATTTT